This record covers a single T cell receptor beta chain. About 0.45 to 1 ug RNA was reverse transcribed with random hexamers. A single record per CDR3 protein comes from TCRdb applying MiXCR to the immunoSEQ multiplex PCR reads. The data contain approximately 87,000 distinct CDR3 sequences, approximately 96% of them singletons. This entry belongs to a study of CD8 T cells in Susac syndrome. Trimming stripped 2 bases from V and 1 base from J, with 11 bases between. Germline V gene lookup returns CDR1 GTSNPN and CDR2 SVGIG (reference sequence). CDR3 size: 15 residues. The chain uses TRBV30 and TRBJ2-2; D not certain. The receptor was isolated from a human donor with Susac syndrome. The sequenced material came from CD8+ T cells from PBMCs. In DNA form, the CDR3 reads TGTGCCTGGAGTCGGTGGCTAGAGAACACCGGGGAGCTGTTTTTT. Translating it yields CAWSRWLENTGELFF.